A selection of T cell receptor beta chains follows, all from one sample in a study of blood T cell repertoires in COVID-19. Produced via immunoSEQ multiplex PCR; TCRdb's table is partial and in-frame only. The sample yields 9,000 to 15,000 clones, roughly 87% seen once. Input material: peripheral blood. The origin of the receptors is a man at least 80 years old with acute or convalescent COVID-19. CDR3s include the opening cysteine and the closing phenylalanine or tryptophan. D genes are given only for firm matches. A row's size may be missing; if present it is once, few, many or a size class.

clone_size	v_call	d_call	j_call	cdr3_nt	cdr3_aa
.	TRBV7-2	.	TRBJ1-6	TGTGCCAGCAGCACCGGACAGACCTCCTATAATTCACCCCTCCACTTT	CASSTGQTSYNSPLHF
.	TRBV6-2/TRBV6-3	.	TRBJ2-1	TGTGCCAGCAGCTTACCTAGCGTACTAGAAGGCAATGAGTCTCAAGAAGAGTTCTTC	CASSLPSVLEGNESQEEFF
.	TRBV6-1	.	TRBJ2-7	TGTGCCAGCAGTGAAATTTGGCAGGCCCCCTACGAGCAGTACTTC	CASSEIWQAPYEQYF
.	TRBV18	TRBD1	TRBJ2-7	TGTGCCAGCTCATCCTCGGACAGGGGGAGCGACGAGCAGTACTTC	CASSSSDRGSDEQYF
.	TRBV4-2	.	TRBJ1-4	TGTGCCAGCAGCCAAGATTGGCAGGGGCAAGCAACTAATGAAAAACTGTTTTTT	CASSQDWQGQATNEKLFF
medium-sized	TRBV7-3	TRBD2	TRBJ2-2	TGTGCCAGCAGCCCTGTAGCGGGGGGCCGTAACACCGGGGAGCTGTTTTTT	CASSPVAGGRNTGELFF
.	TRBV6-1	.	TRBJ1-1	TGTGCCAGCAGTGAAGCGCTTGGGGGCACGGGGAACACTGAAGCTTTCTTT	CASSEALGGTGNTEAFF
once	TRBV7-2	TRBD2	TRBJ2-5	TGTGCCAGCAGCTTATCCCCTAGCGGGGGTTCATACCAAGAGACCCAGTACTTC	CASSLSPSGGSYQETQYF
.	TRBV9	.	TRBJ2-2	TGTGCCAGCAGCGTCAGGGTCGAGACCGGGGAGCTGTTTTTT	CASSVRVETGELFF
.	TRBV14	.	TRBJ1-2	TGTGCCAGCAGCCAAGATCGTAAAGGCACGACTCCCTATGGCTACACCTTC	CASSQDRKGTTPYGYTF
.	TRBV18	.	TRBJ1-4	TGTGCCAGCTCACCACAAGAGGGGGTTAATGAAAAACTGTTTTTT	CASSPQEGVNEKLFF
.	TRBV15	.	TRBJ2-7	TGTGCCACCAGCCCACAGGCAAGGAAATCCTACGAGCAGTACTTC	CATSPQARKSYEQYF
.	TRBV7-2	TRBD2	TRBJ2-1	TGTGCCAGCAGCTTCCTAGCGGGGGGGGGAAGATCCAATGAGCAGTTCTTC	CASSFLAGGGRSNEQFF
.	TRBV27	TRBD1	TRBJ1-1	TGTGCCAGCAGCTCCTACAGGGGCACGGACACTGAAGCTTTCTTT	CASSSYRGTDTEAFF
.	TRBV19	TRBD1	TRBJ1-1	TGTGCCAGTAGTAATAACAGGGGGACTGAAGCTTTCTTT	CASSNNRGTEAFF
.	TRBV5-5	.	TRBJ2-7	TGTGCCAGCAGCTTGGTAGGGGTGGGCTACGAGCAGTACTTC	CASSLVGVGYEQYF
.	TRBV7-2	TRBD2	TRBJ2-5	TGTGCCAGCAGCTTTAACGGACTAGCCGGAGAGACCCAGTACTTC	CASSFNGLAGETQYF
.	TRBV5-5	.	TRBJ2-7	TGTGCCAGCACCCCCGGGGGACGCTCCTACGAGCAGTACTTC	CASTPGGRSYEQYF
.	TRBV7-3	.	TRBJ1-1	TGTGCCAGCAGCCGAGGTTACGACACTGAAGCTTTCTTT	CASSRGYDTEAFF
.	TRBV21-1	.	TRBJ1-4	TGTGCCAGCCGACCCAGGGGGCAGGGAGAAAAACTGTTTTTT	CASRPRGQGEKLFF
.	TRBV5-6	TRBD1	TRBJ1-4	TGTGCCAGCAGCTTGGCGACAGGGTTTGCCAATGAAAAACTGTTTTTT	CASSLATGFANEKLFF
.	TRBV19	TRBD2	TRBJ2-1	TGTGCCAGTACCGTGACTAGCGGGGGGTACAATGAGCAGTTCTTC	CASTVTSGGYNEQFF
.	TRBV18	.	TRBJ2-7	TGTGCCAGCTCACCAAGGGGCTACGAGCAGTACTTC	CASSPRGYEQYF
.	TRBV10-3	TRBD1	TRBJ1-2	TGTGCCATCAGTGAGTCCGGGACAGGGGGAGATGGCTACACCTTC	CAISESGTGGDGYTF
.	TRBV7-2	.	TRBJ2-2	TGTGCCAGCAGCTTCTGGGGCCCGAACACCGGGGAGCTGTTTTTT	CASSFWGPNTGELFF
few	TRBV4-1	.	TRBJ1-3	TGCGCCAGCAGCCAAGGGACAGTCGGCTCTGGAAACACCATATATTTT	CASSQGTVGSGNTIYF
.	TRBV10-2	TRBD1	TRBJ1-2	TGCGCCAGCAGTGAGTCGGTGGGGACAGGGTTTGGCTACACCTTC	CASSESVGTGFGYTF
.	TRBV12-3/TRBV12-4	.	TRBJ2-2	TGTGCCAGCAGTTTTGCGGAGCCCGGGGAGCTGTTTTTT	CASSFAEPGELFF
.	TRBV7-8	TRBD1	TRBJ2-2	TGTGCCAGCAGCTTAGCGGACAGGGGGTCCGGGGAGCTGTTTTTT	CASSLADRGSGELFF
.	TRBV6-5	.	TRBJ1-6	TGTGCCAGCAGTTACGGGGTAAGGGGAGGCCTTTCACCCCTCCACTTT	CASSYGVRGGLSPLHF
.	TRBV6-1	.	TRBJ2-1	TGTGCCAGCAGTGAAGCCGGGACACCTTACAATGAGCAGTTCTTC	CASSEAGTPYNEQFF
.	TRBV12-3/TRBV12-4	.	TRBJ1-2	TGTGCCAGCAGTTTCGGGTATGGCTACACCTTC	CASSFGYGYTF
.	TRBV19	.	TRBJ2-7	TGTGCCAGTAGTATAGATGACACGAGAGACGAGCAGTACTTC	CASSIDDTRDEQYF
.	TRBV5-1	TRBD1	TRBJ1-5	TGCGCCAGCAGCCCGGGACAGGGAGGTCAGCCCCAGCATTTT	CASSPGQGGQPQHF
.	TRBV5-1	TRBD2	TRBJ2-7	TGCGCCAGCAGCTTGGCCATTAGCGGGTACTCCTACGAGCAGTACTTC	CASSLAISGYSYEQYF
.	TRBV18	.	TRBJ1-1	TGTGCCAGCTCACCTCAGAACACTGAAGCTTTCTTT	CASSPQNTEAFF
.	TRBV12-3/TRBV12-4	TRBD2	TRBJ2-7	TGTGCCAGCAGCGGGGGGGGGCCCGAGCAGTACTTC	CASSGGGPEQYF
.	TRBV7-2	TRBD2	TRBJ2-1	TGTGCCAGCAGCTTAGCGATCGGGGGGGCCGGTGAGCAGTTCTTC	CASSLAIGGAGEQFF
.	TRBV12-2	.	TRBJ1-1	TGTGCAAGTCGCCACAGGGGTGGCACTGAAGCTTTCTTT	CASRHRGGTEAFF
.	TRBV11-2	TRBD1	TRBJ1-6	TGTGCCAGCAGCTTTAGTCAGGGGGATAATTCACCCCTCCACTTT	CASSFSQGDNSPLHF
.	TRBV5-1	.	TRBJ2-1	TGCGCCAGCAGCTTGGCCCAGGGGACCTACACTGAGCAGTTCTTC	CASSLAQGTYTEQFF
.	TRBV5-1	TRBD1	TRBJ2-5	TGCGCCAGCAGCCAACAGACAGGGGTAGAGACCCAGTACTTC	CASSQQTGVETQYF
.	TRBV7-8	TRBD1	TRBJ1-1	TGTGCCAGCAGCCCGAGACAGGGCCTTACGGTTACTGAAGCTTTCTTT	CASSPRQGLTVTEAFF
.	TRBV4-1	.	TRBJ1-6	TGCGCCAGCAGCCAAGGGGCAGAATATAATTCACCCCTCCACTTT	CASSQGAEYNSPLHF
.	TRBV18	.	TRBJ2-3	TGTGCCAGCTCAGAGACAGCGCCCGAGGTGGGTGATACGCAGTATTTT	CASSETAPEVGDTQYF
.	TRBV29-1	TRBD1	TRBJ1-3	TGCAGCGCCAAAGTAGGAGGGACAGGGAAAGGAAACACCATATATTTT	CSAKVGGTGKGNTIYF
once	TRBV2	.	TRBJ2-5	TGTGCCACCAGGGGGGCGTACCAAGAGACCCAGTACTTC	CATRGAYQETQYF
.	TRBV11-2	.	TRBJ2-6	TGTGCCAGCAGCCCTAGCTCTGGGGCCAACGTCCTGACTTTC	CASSPSSGANVLTF
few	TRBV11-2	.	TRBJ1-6	TGTGCCAGCGGCCCGGCAGGCAATTCACCCCTCCACTTT	CASGPAGNSPLHF
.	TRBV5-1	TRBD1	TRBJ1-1	TGCGCCAGCAGCTTGGGGGACGGCGGCAGGGGGATCACTGAAGCTTTCTTT	CASSLGDGGRGITEAFF
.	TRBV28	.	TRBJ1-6	TGTGCCAGCAGTTTAGGGCTTGGGTCACCCCTCCACTTT	CASSLGLGSPLHF
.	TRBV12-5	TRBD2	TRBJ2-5	TGTGCTAGTGCCCCCCCGGGGGGGGGCGGACCTGAGACCCAGTACTTC	CASAPPGGGGPETQYF
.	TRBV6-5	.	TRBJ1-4	TGTGCCAGCAGTCCCCTCAGATCAACTAATGAAAAACTGTTTTTT	CASSPLRSTNEKLFF
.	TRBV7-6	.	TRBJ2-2	TGTGCCAGCAGCCCTTTCGGACTACCTAACACCGGGGAGCTGTTTTTT	CASSPFGLPNTGELFF